This TCR beta chain stems from a study of breast tumors, draining lymph nodes, adjacent tissues. General study points: Luminal-like breast cancer showed significantly higher tumor–nontumor repertoire similarity than basal-like. The data were judged consistent with most tumor T cells coming from lymph node and expanding in tumor. Compared with lymph nodes, tumors were less diverse; compared with nontumor tissue, more. Data only fit, rather than demonstrated, lymph node origin of most tumor T cells.

Comment on this clonotype: Antigen specificity is unknown.

In germline, CDR1 is SEHNR, CDR2 FQNEAQ (reference sequence). The CDR3 sequence is 14 residues long. V was shortened by 1 base and J by 4 bases, with 10 bases between the two germline ends. Using its own MiXCR run on the multiplex PCR reads, TCRdb lists one record per CDR3 protein. This repertoire shows about 35,000 distinct CDR3 sequences, around 35% found once; its top ten account for roughly 11%. The origin of this receptor is a female donor with breast cancer. Some clones in this sample may be carry-over from other donors' samples. The rearrangement links TRBV7-9 to TRBJ1-2, with D perhaps TRBD1 (6 bases). Sequencing used breast tumor tissue. DNA of the CDR3: TGTGCCAGCAGCTTAGAGGGGGGTCCCTATGGCTACACCTTC. Amino acid sequence: CASSLEGGPYGYTF.